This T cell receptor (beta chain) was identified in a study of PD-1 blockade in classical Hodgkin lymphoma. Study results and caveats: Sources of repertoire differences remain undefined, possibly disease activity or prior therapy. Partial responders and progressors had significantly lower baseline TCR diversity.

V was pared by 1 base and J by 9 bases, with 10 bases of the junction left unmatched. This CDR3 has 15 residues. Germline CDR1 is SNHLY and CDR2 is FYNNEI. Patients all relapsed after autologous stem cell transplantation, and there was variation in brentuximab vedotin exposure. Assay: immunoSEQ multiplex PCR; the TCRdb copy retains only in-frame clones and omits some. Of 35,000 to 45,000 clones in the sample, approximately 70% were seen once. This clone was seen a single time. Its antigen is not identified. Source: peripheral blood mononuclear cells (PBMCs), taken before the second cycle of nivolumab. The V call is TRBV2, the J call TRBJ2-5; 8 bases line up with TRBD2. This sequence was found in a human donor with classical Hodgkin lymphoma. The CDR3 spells CASSEEAGVRGAQYF. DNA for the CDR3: TGTGCCAGCAGTGAAGAAGCGGGGGTGAGGGGGGCCCAGTACTTC.